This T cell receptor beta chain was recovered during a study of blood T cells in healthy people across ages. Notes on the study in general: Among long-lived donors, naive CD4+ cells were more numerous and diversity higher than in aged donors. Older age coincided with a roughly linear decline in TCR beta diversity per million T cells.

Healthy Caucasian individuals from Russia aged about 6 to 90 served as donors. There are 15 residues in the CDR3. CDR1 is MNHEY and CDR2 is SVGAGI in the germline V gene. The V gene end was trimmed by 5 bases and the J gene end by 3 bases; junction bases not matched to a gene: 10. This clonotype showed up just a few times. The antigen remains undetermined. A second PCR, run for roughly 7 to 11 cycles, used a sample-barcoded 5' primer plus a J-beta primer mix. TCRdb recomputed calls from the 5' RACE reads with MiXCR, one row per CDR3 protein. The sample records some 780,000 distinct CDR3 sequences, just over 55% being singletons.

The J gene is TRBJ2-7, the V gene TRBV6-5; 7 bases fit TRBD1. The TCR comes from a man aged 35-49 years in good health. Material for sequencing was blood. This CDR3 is CASSTPGQLIYEQYF. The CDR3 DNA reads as TGTGCCAGCAGTACGCCGGGACAGCTAATCTACGAGCAGTACTTC.